This T cell receptor beta chain appears in the sequencing data of a study of blood T cell repertoires in COVID-19. Overall study: PBMCs, B-cell-depleted T cells, or T cells provided the cDNA or gDNA that made up the material.

The CDR3 extends over 15 amino acids. The V end lost 3 bases, the J end lost 1 base, and 13 bases lay between the germline ends. Germline V lookup: CDR1 SGHNT, CDR2 YYREEE (reference sequence). Only in-frame clones appear in the TCRdb table, and some are missing; sequencing was by immunoSEQ multiplex PCR. The sample lists about 380,000 clones, around nine tenths occurring once. This TCR was sampled from a woman aged 18-29 years who had recovered from COVID-19. V gene TRBV5-4 combines with J gene TRBJ1-1; D uncertain. The material sequenced was PBMCs or T cells enriched from blood (not recorded which). As DNA, the CDR3 is TGTGCCAGCAGCTCAACGGAGACGGGGAACACTGAAGCTTTCTTT. Translated: CASSSTETGNTEAFF.